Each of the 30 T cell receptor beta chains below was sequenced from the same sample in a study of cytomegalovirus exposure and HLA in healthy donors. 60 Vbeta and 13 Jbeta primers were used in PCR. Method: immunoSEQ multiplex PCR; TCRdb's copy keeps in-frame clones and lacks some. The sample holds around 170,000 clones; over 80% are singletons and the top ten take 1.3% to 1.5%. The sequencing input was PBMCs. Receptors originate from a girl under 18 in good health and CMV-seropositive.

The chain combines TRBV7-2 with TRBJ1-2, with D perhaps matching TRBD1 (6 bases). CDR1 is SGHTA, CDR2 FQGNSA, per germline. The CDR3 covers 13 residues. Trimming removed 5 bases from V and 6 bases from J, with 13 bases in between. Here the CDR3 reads CASSPADRNGYTF. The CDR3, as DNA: TGTGCCAGCAGCCCCGCGGACAGAAATGGCTACACCTTC.

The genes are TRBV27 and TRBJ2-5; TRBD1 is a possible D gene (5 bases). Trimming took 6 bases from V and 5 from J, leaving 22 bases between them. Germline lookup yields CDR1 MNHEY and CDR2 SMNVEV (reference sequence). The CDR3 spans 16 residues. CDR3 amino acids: CASSHFRPRVGETQYF. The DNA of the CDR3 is TGTGCCAGCAGCCATTTCCGCCCCAGGGTCGGGGAGACCCAGTACTTC.

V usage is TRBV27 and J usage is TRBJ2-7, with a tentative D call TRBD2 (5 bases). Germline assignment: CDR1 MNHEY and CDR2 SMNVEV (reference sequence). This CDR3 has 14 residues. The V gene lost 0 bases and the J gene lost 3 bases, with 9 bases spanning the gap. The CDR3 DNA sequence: TGTGCCAGCAGTTTATCTGAGGGTTACTACGAGCAGTACTTC. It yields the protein CASSLSEGYYEQYF.

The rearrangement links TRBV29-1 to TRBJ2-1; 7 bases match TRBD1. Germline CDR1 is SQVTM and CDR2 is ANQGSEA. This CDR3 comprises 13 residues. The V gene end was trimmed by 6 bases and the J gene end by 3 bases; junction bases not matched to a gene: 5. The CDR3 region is CSVTGTDYNEQFF. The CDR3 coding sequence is TGCAGCGTGACCGGGACAGACTACAATGAGCAGTTCTTC.

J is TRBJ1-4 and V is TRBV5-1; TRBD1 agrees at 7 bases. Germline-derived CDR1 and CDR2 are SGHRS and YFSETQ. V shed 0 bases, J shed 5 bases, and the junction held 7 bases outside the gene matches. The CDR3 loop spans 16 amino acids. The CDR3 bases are TGCGCCAGCAGCTTGGCGGATCGACAGGGCAATGAAAAACTGTTTTTT. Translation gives CASSLADRQGNEKLFF.

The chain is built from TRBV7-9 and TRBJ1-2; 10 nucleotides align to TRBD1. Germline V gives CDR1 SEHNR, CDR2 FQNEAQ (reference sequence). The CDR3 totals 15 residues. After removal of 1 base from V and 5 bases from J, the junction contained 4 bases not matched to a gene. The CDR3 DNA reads TGTGCCAGCAGCTTAGGGGACAGGGGAAGGTATGGCTACACCTTC. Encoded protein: CASSLGDRGRYGYTF.

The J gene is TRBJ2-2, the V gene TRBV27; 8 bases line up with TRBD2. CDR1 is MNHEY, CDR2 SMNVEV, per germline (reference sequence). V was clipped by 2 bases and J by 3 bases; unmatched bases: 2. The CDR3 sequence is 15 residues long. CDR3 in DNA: TGTGCCAGCAGTTTAGCGGGAGGTTACACCGGGGAGCTGTTTTTT. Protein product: CASSLAGGYTGELFF.

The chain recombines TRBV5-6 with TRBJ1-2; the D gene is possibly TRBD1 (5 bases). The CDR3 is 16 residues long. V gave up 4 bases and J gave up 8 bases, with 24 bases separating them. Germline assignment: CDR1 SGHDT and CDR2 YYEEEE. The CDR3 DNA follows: TGTGCCAGCAGCCCCCTTGGAGGGGCGAATCTTGGAGGCTACACCTTC. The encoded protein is CASSPLGGANLGGYTF. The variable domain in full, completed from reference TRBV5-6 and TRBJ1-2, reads DAGVTQSPTHLIKTRGQQVTLRCSPKSGHDTVSWYQQALGQGPQFIFQYYEEEERQRGNFPDRFSGHQFPNYSSELNVNALLLGDSALYLCASSPLGGANLGGYTFGSGTRLTVV.

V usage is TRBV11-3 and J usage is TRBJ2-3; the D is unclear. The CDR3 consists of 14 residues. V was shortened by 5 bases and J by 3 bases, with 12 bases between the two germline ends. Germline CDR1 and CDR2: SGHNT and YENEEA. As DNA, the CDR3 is TGTGCCAGCAGCCCAGGTCTGGTAACAGATACGCAGTATTTT. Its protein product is CASSPGLVTDTQYF.

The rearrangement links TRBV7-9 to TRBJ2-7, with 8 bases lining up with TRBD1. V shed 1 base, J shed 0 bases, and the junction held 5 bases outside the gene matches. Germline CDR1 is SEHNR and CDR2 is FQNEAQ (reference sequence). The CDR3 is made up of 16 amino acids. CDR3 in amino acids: CASSLGGQVSSYEQYF. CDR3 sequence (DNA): TGTGCCAGCAGCTTAGGGGGACAGGTGAGCTCCTACGAGCAGTACTTC.

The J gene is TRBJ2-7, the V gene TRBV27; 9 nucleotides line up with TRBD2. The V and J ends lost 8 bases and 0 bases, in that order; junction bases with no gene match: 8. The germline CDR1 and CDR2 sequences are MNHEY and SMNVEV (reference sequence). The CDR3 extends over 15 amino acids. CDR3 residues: CASHTSGRRSYEQYF. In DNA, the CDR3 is TGTGCCAGCCATACGAGCGGGAGGCGCTCCTACGAGCAGTACTTC.

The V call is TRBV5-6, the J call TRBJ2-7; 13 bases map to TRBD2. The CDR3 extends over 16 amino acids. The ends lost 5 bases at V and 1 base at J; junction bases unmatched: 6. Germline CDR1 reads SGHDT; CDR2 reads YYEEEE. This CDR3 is CASSVQGLAGSYEQYF. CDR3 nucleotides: TGTGCCAGCAGTGTTCAGGGACTAGCGGGGTCCTACGAGCAGTACTTC.

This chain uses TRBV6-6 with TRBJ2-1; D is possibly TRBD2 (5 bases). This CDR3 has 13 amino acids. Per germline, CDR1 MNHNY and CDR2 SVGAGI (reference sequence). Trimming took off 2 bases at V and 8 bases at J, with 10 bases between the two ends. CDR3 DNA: TGTGCCAGCAGTTACCTAGCAAGCGATGAGCAGTTCTTC. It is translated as CASSYLASDEQFF.

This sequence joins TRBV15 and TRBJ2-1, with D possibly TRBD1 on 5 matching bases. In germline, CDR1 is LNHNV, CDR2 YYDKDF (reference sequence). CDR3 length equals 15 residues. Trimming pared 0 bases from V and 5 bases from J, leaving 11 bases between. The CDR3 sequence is CATSRDGRVNNEQFF. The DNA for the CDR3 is TGTGCCACCAGCAGAGATGGCAGGGTGAACAATGAGCAGTTCTTC.

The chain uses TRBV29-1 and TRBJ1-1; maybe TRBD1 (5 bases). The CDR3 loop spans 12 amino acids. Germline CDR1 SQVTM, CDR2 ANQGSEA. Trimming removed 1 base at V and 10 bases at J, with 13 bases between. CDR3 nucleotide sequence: TGCAGCGTTGAAGCCAGGGTAGAAGGAGCTTTCTTT. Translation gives CSVEARVEGAFF. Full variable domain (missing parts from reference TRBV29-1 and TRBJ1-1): SAVISQKPSRDICQRGTSLTIQCQVDSQVTMMFWYRQQPGQSLTLIATANQGSEATYESGFVIDKFPISRPNLTFSTLTVSNMSPEDSSIYLCSVEARVEGAFFGQGTRLTVV.

CDR3 sequence reads: CASSPAPGYEQYF. The DNA for the CDR3 is TGTGCCAGCTCACCAGCCCCCGGCTACGAGCAGTACTTC. V gene TRBV18 combines with J gene TRBJ2-7; no reliable D call. The CDR3 runs to 13 residues. Germline loops: CDR1 KGHSH, CDR2 LQKENI. Trimming removed 2 bases from V and 3 bases from J, with 8 bases in between.

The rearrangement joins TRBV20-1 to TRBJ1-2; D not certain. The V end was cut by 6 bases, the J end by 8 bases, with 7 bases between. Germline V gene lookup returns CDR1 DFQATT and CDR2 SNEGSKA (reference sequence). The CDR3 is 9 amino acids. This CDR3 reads CSAKRGYTF. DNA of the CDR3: TGCAGTGCCAAGAGGGGCTACACCTTC.

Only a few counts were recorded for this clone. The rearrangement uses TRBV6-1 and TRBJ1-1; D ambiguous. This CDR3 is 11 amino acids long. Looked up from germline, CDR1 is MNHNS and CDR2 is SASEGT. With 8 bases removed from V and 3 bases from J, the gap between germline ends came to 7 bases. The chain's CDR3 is CASVTDTEAFF. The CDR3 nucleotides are TGTGCCAGCGTAACGGACACTGAAGCTTTCTTT.

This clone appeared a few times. In DNA, the CDR3 is TGTGCCAGCAGTGAATATATACAGGGGGGATACGAGCAGTACTTC. It yields the protein CASSEYIQGGYEQYF. The gene calls are TRBV6-1 and TRBJ2-7, with TRBD1 matching over 8 bases. Germline V gene sequence: CDR1 MNHNS, CDR2 SASEGT. The CDR3 has 15 amino acids. J lost 4 bases, V lost 2 bases, and 7 bases had no gene match.

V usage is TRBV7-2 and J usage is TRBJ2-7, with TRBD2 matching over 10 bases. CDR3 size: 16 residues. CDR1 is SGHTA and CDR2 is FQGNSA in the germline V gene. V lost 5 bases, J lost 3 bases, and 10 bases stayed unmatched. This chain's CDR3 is CASSPPSGSAVYEQYF. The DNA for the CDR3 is TGTGCCAGCAGCCCACCTAGCGGGAGCGCCGTCTACGAGCAGTACTTC.

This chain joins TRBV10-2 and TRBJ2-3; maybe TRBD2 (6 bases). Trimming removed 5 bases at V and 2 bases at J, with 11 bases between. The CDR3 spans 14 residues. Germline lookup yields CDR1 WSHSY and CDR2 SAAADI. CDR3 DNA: TGCGCCAGCAGTAGTAGCGGAACCACAGATACGCAGTATTTT. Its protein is CASSSSGTTDTQYF.

The CDR3 DNA sequence: TGCGCCAGCAACCCCACTAGCGGGAGGTACAATGAGCAGTTCTTC. It yields the protein CASNPTSGRYNEQFF. The genes are TRBV5-1 and TRBJ2-1; 12 bases map to TRBD2. There are 15 residues in the CDR3. With V trimmed by 6 bases and J by 4 bases, 5 bases remained unmatched. CDR1 is SGHRS and CDR2 is YFSETQ in the germline V gene.

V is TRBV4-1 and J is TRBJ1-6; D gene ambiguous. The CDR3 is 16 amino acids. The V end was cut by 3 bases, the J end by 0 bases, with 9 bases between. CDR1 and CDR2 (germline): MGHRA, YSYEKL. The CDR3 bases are TGCGCCAGCAGCCACCCCGCGAGCTCCTATAATTCACCCCTCCACTTT. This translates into CASSHPASSYNSPLHF.

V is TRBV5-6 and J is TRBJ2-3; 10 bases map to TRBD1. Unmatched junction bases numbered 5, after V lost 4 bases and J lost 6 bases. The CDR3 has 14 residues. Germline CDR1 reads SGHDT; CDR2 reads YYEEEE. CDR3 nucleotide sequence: TGTGCCAGCAGCGGGGACAGGGGTTTGGATACGCAGTATTTT. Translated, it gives CASSGDRGLDTQYF.

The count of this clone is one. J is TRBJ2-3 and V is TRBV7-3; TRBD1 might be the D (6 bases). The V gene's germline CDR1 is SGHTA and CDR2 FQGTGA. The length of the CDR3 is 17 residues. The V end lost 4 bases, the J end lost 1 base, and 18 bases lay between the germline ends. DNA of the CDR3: TGTGCCAGCAGCTCTACCGGGACACTCTGGGGCACAGATACGCAGTATTTT. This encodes CASSSTGTLWGTDTQYF.

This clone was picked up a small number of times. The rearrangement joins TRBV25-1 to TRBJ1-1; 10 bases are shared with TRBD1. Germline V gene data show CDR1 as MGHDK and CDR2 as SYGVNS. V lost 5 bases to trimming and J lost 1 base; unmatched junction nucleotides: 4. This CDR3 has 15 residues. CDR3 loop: CASSQRDRGNTEAFF. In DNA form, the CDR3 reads TGTGCCAGCAGTCAACGGGACAGGGGGAACACTGAAGCTTTCTTT.

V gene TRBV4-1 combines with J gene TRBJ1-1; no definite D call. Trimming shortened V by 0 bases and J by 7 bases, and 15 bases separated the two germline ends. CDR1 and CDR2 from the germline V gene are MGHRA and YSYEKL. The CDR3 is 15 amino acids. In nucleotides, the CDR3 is TGCGCCAGCAGCCAAGAAAAATACCGAGCCGGTGAAGCTTTCTTT. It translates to CASSQEKYRAGEAFF.

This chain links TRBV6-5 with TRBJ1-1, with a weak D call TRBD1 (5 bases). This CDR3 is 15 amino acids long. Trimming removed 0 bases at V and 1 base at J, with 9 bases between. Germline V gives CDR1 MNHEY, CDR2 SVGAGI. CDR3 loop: CASSYSNGGNTEAFF. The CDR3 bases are TGTGCCAGCAGTTACTCGAACGGGGGGAACACTGAAGCTTTCTTT.

CDR3 sequence reads: CASSLTGYQPQHF. The CDR3, as DNA: TGTGCCAGCAGTTTAACAGGTTACCAGCCCCAGCATTTT. This rearrangement joins TRBV27 to TRBJ1-5; tentative D call: TRBD1 (5 bases). Germline V lookup: CDR1 MNHEY, CDR2 SMNVEV (reference sequence). V lost 2 bases, J lost 7 bases, and 9 bases lay in between. The CDR3 consists of 13 residues.

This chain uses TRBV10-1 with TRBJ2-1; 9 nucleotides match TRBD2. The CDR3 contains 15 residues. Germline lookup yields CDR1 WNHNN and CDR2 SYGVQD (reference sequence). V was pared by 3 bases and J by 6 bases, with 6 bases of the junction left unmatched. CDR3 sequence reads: CASSDIAGVINEQFF. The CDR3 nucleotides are TGCGCCAGCAGTGATATAGCGGGAGTGATCAATGAGCAGTTCTTC.